These 23 T cell receptor beta chains came from one sample sequenced in a study of T-cell reconstitution after alpha-beta-depleted transplantation in children. TCRbeta library preparation incorporated unique molecular identifiers. MiXCR was run by TCRdb on the PCR reads, yielding one entry per CDR3 protein. The sample holds under 75,000 distinct CDR3 sequences, roughly a tenth seen once. The sample here was PBMCs, taken before TCRalphabeta/CD19-depleted stem cell transplant. The source of these receptors is a boy under 18 with acute myeloid leukemia, due to receive a stem cell transplant.

At least ten counts were recorded for this clonotype. The V gene is TRBV12-3 or TRBV12-4, the J gene TRBJ1-4; D not certain. This CDR3 is 12 amino acids long. V lost 8 bases and J 8 bases, leaving 12 bases between the germline ends. The CDR3 DNA is TGTGCCAGCTCCCGGACTTTCGAAAAACTGTTTTTT. It translates to CASSRTFEKLFF.

This clonotype has ten or more counts. This rearrangement joins TRBV27 to TRBJ1-6, with no clear D. V lost 5 bases, J lost 8 bases, and 7 bases lay in between. The CDR3 spans 12 residues. Germline CDR1 MNHEY, CDR2 SMNVEV (reference sequence). This CDR3 is CASSPGYSPLHF. CDR3 DNA sequence: TGTGCCAGCAGTCCAGGTTATTCACCCCTCCACTTT.

This clonotype was seen at least ten times. The V call is TRBV28, the J call TRBJ1-2; TRBD1 matches at 7 bases. This CDR3 is 13 amino acids long. CDR1 and CDR2 (germline): MDHEN, SYDVKM. J lost 6 bases, V lost 5 bases, and 6 bases had no gene match. CDR3 residues: CASSTDRLDGYTF. The CDR3 DNA sequence: TGTGCCAGCAGTACGGACAGGCTCGATGGCTACACCTTC.

In its sample, this clonotype was seen many times. V is TRBV12-3 or TRBV12-4 and J is TRBJ2-7, with no clear D. The CDR3 consists of 13 residues. Trimming left V 3 bases short and J 4 bases short, with 10 bases between. CDR3 region: CASSFSGLYEQYF. In DNA form, the CDR3 reads TGTGCCAGCAGTTTCTCGGGCCTTTACGAGCAGTACTTC.

At least ten counts were recorded for this clonotype. The V call is TRBV20-1, the J call TRBJ2-5, with D perhaps matching TRBD1 or TRBD2 (5 bases each). The germline V gene encodes CDR1 DFQATT and CDR2 SNEGSKA (reference sequence). The CDR3 is 12 residues long. V was shortened by 1 base and J by 4 bases, with 7 bases between the two germline ends. The CDR3 loop reads CSARGDRETQYF. In nucleotides, the CDR3 is TGCAGTGCTAGAGGGGACCGAGAGACCCAGTACTTC.

This clonotype was picked up many times. The chain uses TRBV12-3 or TRBV12-4 and TRBJ2-1, with D uncertain. V gave up 3 bases and J gave up 7 bases, with 19 bases separating them. The CDR3 runs 16 residues. DNA for the CDR3: TGTGCCAGCAGTTTCGCACCTACCAAAGTTGTTAATGAGCAGTTCTTC. This encodes CASSFAPTKVVNEQFF.

This clonotype has at least ten counts. The chain links TRBV12-3 or TRBV12-4 to TRBJ1-1; D call uncertain. The CDR3 contains 12 residues. With 3 bases removed from V and 11 bases from J, the gap between germline ends came to 13 bases. CDR3 sequence (DNA): TGTGCCAGCAGTTTCGGGTCCGGGAGGGCTTTCTTT. It translates to CASSFGSGRAFF.

This clonotype was seen repeatedly, ten times or more. The chain links TRBV15 to TRBJ2-2; D is unclear. Germline V gene lookup returns CDR1 LNHNV and CDR2 YYDKDF (reference sequence). V shed 3 bases and J shed 0 bases, with 8 bases lying between them. The CDR3 covers 15 residues. CDR3 coding DNA: TGTGCCACCAGCAGGTACAGTTCGAACACCGGGGAGCTGTTTTTT. Amino acids: CATSRYSSNTGELFF.

This clonotype was seen once. A much larger clone sits a single nucleotide away, making a read error possible. The J gene is TRBJ1-1, the V gene TRBV5-8; unclear D gene. V lost 5 bases, J lost 1 base, and 12 bases lay in between. Per the germline V gene, CDR1 is SGHTS and CDR2 is YDEGEE. This CDR3 is 14 amino acids long. CDR3: CASSPKGWNTEAFF. The CDR3 DNA reads as TGTGCCAGCAGTCCCAAGGGTTGGAACACTGAAGCTTTCTTT.

This clonotype was recorded at least ten times. The J gene is TRBJ2-5, the V gene TRBV29-1, with unresolved D. Looked up from germline, CDR1 is SQVTM and CDR2 is ANQGSEA. This CDR3 has 10 residues. Trimming shortened V by 7 bases and J by 5 bases, and 8 bases separated the two germline ends. The CDR3 coding sequence is TGCAGCGCCCAAGAGGAGACCCAGTACTTC. This encodes CSAQEETQYF.

This clonotype was counted many times. The J gene is TRBJ2-6, the V gene TRBV11-2; D is ambiguous. Trimming pared 2 bases from V and 0 bases from J, leaving 8 bases between. CDR3 size: 16 residues. Per the germline V gene, CDR1 is SGHAT and CDR2 is FQNNGV. The DNA of the CDR3 is TGTGCCAGCAGCTTAAGTGGTGGCTCTGGGGCCAACGTCCTGACTTTC. Translation: CASSLSGGSGANVLTF.

There are many counts of this clonotype. The chain links TRBV3-1 to TRBJ1-2; tentatively, D is TRBD1 (5 bases). Trimming stripped 1 base from V and 4 bases from J, with 7 bases between. This CDR3 has 13 amino acids. Germline V gene data show CDR1 as LGHDT and CDR2 as YNNKEL (reference sequence). The CDR3 loop reads CASSQGQTYGYTF. For the CDR3, the DNA is TGTGCCAGCAGCCAAGGACAGACCTATGGCTACACCTTC.

The table lists this clonotype with many counts. The chain uses TRBV5-1 and TRBJ2-5, with D tentatively TRBD2 (6 bases). The germline V and J ends were trimmed by 2 bases and 1 base, with 12 bases remaining between them. There are 15 residues in the CDR3. The germline gives CDR1 SGHRS, CDR2 YFSETQ. CDR3 bases: TGCGCCAGCAGCTTCGGAGGGGCAGCCCAAGAGACCCAGTACTTC. Encoded protein: CASSFGGAAQETQYF.

In its sample, this clonotype was seen many times. The chain recombines TRBV7-6 with TRBJ2-7; D uncertain. CDR1 and CDR2 (germline): SGHVS, FNYEAQ. The CDR3 runs to 15 residues. V was pared by 0 bases and J by 6 bases, with 15 bases between. This chain's CDR3 is CASSLAQIGNFEQYF. The CDR3 DNA sequence: TGTGCCAGCAGCTTAGCGCAGATAGGGAATTTCGAGCAGTACTTC. The whole variable domain, remainder taken from reference TRBV7-6 and TRBJ2-7, is GAGVSQSPRYKVTKRGQDVALRCDPISGHVSLYWYRQALGQGPEFLTYFNYEAQQDKSGLPNDRFSAERPEGSISTLTIQRTEQRDSAMYRCASSLAQIGNFEQYFGPGTRLTVT.

This clonotype was observed many times. An end of the junction differs from the germline gene, which may be a read error. The V call is TRBV9, the J call TRBJ2-7, with 8 bases lining up with TRBD2. This CDR3 has 14 amino acids. CDR1 is SGDLS, CDR2 YYNGEE, per germline. CDR3 in DNA: TGTGCCAGCGGCGTGACTAGCGAAACCTACGAGCAGTACTTC. The encoded protein is CASGVTSETYEQYF.

This clonotype has a count of ten or more. The chain combines TRBV7-8 with TRBJ2-5, with D hard to call. Between the trimmed V and J ends, which lost 5 bases and 4 bases, there was a span of 17 bases. Germline values: CDR1 SGHVS, CDR2 FQNEAQ. This CDR3 is built from 15 residues. CDR3 protein: CASSLPRRMGETQYF. As DNA, the CDR3 is TGTGCCAGCAGCCTTCCGCGCAGAATGGGAGAGACCCAGTACTTC.

The chain joins TRBV29-1 to TRBJ2-1; TRBD2 matches at 9 bases. CDR1 is SQVTM, CDR2 ANQGSEA, per germline. The CDR3 contains 14 residues. V shed 7 bases and J 3 bases; nucleotides not matched to a gene: 7. CDR3 region: CSGGGLAFYNEQFF. As DNA, the CDR3 is TGCAGCGGTGGGGGACTAGCTTTCTACAATGAGCAGTTCTTC.

This clonotype was found many times. V gene TRBV10-3 combines with J gene TRBJ2-7; D might be TRBD1 or TRBD2, each matching 5 bases. CDR3 length equals 17 residues. V was pared by 6 bases and J by 6 bases, with 27 bases between. The V gene's germline CDR1 is ENHRY and CDR2 SYGVKD. DNA for the CDR3: TGTGCCATCAGCTCACCTGATCCGGGACGATGGTTATCCGAGCAGTACTTC. Translating gives CAISSPDPGRWLSEQYF.

This clonotype came up many times. The rearrangement links TRBV6-5 to TRBJ2-2, with 10 nucleotides matching TRBD2. This CDR3 comprises 16 residues. The junction had 6 bases not matched to a gene; V was cut back by 2 bases and J by 6 bases. CDR1 is MNHEY, CDR2 SVGAGI, per germline. CDR3 region: CASSYLLAGKAGELFF. In DNA, the CDR3 is TGTGCCAGCAGTTACCTACTAGCGGGAAAGGCCGGGGAGCTGTTTTTT.

Ten or more counts support this clonotype. The genes are TRBV20-1 and TRBJ1-3; D not resolved. The CDR3 is made up of 15 amino acids. V gave up 3 bases and J gave up 4 bases, with 16 bases separating them. From germline, CDR1 is DFQATT and CDR2 SNEGSKA (reference sequence). The CDR3, as DNA: TGCAGTGCTAGCCCCCACGGAGTTTACGGAAACACCATATATTTT. It yields the protein CSASPHGVYGNTIYF.

This clonotype has a count of ten or more. The V and J genes are TRBV27 and TRBJ2-6; D call uncertain. The CDR3 loop spans 13 amino acids. V was trimmed by 6 bases and J by 0 bases, leaving 3 bases between them. The germline CDR1 and CDR2 sequences are MNHEY and SMNVEV (reference sequence). CDR3 DNA: TGTGCCAGCAGGGGCTCTGGGGCCAACGTCCTGACTTTC. It is translated as CASRGSGANVLTF.

This clonotype was observed at least ten times. At one end, the junction sequence differs from germline, possibly due to a read error. V is TRBV19 and J is TRBJ1-1; weak D call: TRBD1 (5 bases). The CDR3 contains 12 residues. Germline-derived CDR1 and CDR2 are LNHDA and SQIVND (reference sequence). CDR3 region: CASNAGNTESFF. CDR3 in DNA: TGTGCCAGTAACGCAGGGAACACTGAATCTTTCTTT.

This clonotype was observed many times. The chain links TRBV9 to TRBJ1-1; tentative D call: TRBD1 (5 bases). Deletions cut 0 bases from V and 3 bases from J, with 15 bases between. CDR1 SGDLS and CDR2 YYNGEE come from the germline V gene. The CDR3 is 16 residues long. The CDR3 region is CASSVVSRGGDTEAFF. As DNA, the CDR3 is TGTGCCAGCAGCGTAGTAAGTCGGGGGGGTGACACTGAAGCTTTCTTT.